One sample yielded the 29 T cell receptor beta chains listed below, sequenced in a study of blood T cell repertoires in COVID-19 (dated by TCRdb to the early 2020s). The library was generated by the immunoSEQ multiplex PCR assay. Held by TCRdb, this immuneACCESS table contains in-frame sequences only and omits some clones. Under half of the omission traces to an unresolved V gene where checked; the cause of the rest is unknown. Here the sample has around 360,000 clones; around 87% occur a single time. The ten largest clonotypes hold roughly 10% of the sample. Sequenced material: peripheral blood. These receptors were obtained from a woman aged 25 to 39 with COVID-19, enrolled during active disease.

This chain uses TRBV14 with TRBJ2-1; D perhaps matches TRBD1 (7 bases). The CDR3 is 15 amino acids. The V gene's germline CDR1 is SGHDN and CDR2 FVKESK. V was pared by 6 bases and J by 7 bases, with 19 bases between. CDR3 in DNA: TGTGCCAGCAGTTTCGACAGGGCGGGGACGAATGAGCAGTTCTTC. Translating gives CASSFDRAGTNEQFF.

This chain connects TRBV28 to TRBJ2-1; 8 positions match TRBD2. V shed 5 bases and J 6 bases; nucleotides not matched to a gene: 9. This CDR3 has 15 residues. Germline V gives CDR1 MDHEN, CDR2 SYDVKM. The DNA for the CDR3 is TGTGCCAGCAGTCCTGGACTAGCCAAACCCAATGAGCAGTTCTTC. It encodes CASSPGLAKPNEQFF.

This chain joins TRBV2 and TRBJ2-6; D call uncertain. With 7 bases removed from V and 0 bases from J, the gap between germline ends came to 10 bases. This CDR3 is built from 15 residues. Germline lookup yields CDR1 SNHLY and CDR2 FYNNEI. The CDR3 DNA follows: TGTGCCAGCAAACTCATGCTCTCTGGGGCCAACGTCCTGACTTTC. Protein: CASKLMLSGANVLTF.

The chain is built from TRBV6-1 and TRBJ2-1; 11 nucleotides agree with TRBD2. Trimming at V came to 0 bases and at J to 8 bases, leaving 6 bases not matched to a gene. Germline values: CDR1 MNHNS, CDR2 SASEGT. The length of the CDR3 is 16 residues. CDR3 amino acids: CASSEALAGGRDEQFF. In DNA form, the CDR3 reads TGTGCCAGCAGTGAAGCTCTAGCGGGAGGCAGGGATGAGCAGTTCTTC.

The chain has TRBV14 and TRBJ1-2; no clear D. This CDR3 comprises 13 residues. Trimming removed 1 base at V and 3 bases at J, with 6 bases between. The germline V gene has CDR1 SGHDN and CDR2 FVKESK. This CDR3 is CASSQVRYYGYTF. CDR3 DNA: TGTGCCAGCAGCCAAGTCAGATACTATGGCTACACCTTC.

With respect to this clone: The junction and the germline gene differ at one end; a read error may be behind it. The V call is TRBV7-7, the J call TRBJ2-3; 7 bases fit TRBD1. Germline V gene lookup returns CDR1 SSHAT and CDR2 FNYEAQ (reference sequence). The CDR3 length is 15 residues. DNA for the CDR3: TGTGCTAGCAGCTTAACGGGACAGCTCACAGATACGCAGTATTTT. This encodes CASSLTGQLTDTQYF.

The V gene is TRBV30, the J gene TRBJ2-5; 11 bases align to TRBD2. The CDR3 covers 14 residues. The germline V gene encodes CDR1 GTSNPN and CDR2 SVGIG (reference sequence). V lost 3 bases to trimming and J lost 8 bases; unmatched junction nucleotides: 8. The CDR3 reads CAWRIAGGPQTQYF. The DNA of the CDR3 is TGTGCCTGGAGAATAGCGGGAGGGCCCCAAACCCAGTACTTC. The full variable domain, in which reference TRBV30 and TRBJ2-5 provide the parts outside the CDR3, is SQTIHQWPATLVQPVGSPLSLECTVEGTSNPNLYWYRQAAGRGLQLLFYSVGIGQISSEVPQNLSASRPQDRQFILSSKKLLLSDSGFYLCAWRIAGGPQTQYFGPGTRLLVL.

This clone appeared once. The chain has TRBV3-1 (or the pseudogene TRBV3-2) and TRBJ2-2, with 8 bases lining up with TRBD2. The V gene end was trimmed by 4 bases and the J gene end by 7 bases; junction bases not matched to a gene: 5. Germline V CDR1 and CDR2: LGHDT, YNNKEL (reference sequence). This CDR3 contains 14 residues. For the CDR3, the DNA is TGTGCCAGCAGCCCGGGACTAGGGGGCGGGGAGCTGTTTTTT. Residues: CASSPGLGGGELFF.

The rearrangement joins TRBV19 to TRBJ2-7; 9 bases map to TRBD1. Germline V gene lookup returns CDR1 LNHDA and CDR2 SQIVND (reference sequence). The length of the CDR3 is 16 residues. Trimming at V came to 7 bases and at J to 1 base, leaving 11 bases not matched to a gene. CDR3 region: CASMRSLGTGSYEQYF. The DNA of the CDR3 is TGTGCCAGTATGAGGAGTCTTGGGACAGGGTCCTACGAGCAGTACTTC.

CDR3 loop: CASSLDRVNTEAFF. Here the CDR3 DNA reads TGTGCCAGCAGCTTGGACAGGGTGAACACTGAAGCTTTCTTT. The rearrangement uses TRBV7-2 and TRBJ1-1; 8 bases are shared with TRBD1. CDR1 is SGHTA and CDR2 is FQGNSA in the germline V gene. V lost 3 bases, J lost 0 bases, and 0 bases stayed unmatched. The CDR3 consists of 14 residues.

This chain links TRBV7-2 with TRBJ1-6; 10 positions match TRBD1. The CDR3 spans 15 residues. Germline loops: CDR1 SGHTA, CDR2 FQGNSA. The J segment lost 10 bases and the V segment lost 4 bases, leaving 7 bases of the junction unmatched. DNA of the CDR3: TGTGCCAGCAGCTCTAAGACAGGGGGCATATCACCCCTCCACTTT. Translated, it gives CASSSKTGGISPLHF.

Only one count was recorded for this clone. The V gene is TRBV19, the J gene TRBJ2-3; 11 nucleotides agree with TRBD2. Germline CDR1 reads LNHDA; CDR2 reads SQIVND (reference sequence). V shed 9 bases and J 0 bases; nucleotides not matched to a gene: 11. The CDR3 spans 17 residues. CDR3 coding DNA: TGTGCCAGCAACGGGCTAGCGGGAGGTCCTAGCACAGATACGCAGTATTTT. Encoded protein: CASNGLAGGPSTDTQYF.

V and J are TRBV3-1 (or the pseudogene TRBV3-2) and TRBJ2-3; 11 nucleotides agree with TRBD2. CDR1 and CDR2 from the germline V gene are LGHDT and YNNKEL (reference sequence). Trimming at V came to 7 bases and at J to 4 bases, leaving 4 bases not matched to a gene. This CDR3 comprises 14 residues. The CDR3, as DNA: TGTGCCAGCATAGCGGGAGGGAGGCCAGATACGCAGTATTTT. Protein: CASIAGGRPDTQYF.

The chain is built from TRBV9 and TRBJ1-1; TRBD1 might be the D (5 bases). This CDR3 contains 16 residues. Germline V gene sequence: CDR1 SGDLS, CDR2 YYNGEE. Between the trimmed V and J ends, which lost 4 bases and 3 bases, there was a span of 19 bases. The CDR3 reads CASSPAGGGGDTEAFF. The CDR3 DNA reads TGTGCCAGCAGCCCAGCCGGGGGGGGAGGTGACACTGAAGCTTTCTTT.

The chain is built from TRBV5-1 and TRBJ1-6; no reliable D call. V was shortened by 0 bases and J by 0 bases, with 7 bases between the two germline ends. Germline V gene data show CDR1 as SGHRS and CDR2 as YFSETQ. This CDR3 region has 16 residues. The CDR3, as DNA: TGCGCCAGCAGCTTGGCCGGGAGCTCCTATAATTCACCCCTCCACTTT. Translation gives CASSLAGSSYNSPLHF. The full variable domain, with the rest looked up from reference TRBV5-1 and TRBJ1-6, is KAGVTQTPRYLIKTRGQQVTLSCSPISGHRSVSWYQQTPGQGLQFLFEYFSETQRNKGNFPGRFSGRQFSNSRSEMNVSTLELGDSALYLCASSLAGSSYNSPLHFGNGTRLTVT.

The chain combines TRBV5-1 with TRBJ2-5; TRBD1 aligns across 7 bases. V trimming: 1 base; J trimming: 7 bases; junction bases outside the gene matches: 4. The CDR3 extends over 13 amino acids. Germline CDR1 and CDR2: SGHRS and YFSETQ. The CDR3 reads CASSLNRGATQYF. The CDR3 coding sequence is TGCGCCAGCAGCTTGAACAGGGGAGCGACCCAGTACTTC. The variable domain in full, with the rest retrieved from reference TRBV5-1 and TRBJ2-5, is KAGVTQTPRYLIKTRGQQVTLSCSPISGHRSVSWYQQTPGQGLQFLFEYFSETQRNKGNFPGRFSGRQFSNSRSEMNVSTLELGDSALYLCASSLNRGATQYFGPGTRLLVL.

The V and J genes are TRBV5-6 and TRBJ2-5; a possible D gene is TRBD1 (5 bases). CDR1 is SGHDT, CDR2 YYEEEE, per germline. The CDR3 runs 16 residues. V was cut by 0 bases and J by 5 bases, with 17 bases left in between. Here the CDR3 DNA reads TGTGCCAGCAGCTTGGCCCCCGGCAGGGTTCGGGAGACCCAGTACTTC. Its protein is CASSLAPGRVRETQYF. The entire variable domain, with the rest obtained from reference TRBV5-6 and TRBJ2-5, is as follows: DAGVTQSPTHLIKTRGQQVTLRCSPKSGHDTVSWYQQALGQGPQFIFQYYEEEERQRGNFPDRFSGHQFPNYSSELNVNALLLGDSALYLCASSLAPGRVRETQYFGPGTRLLVL.

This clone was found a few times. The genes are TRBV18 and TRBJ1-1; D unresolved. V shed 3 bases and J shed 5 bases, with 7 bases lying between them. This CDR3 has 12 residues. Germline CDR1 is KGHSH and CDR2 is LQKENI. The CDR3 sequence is CASSPSGTEAFF. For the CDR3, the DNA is TGTGCCAGCTCACCGTCAGGTACTGAAGCTTTCTTT.

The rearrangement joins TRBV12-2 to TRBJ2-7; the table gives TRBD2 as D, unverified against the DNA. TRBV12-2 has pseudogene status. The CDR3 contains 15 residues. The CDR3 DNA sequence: TGTGCAAACGAGACCCAGCGGGAGATCTTCTACGAGCAGTACTTC. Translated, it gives CANETQREIFYEQYF.

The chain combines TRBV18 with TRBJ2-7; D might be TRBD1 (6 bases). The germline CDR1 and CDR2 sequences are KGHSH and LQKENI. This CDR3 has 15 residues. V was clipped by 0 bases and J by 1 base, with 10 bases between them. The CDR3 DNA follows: TGTGCCAGCTCACCACCCAGTACAGGGTCCTACGAGCAGTACTTC. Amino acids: CASSPPSTGSYEQYF. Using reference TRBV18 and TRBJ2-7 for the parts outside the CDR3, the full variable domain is NAGVMQNPRHLVRRRGQEARLRCSPMKGHSHVYWYRQLPEEGLKFMVYLQKENIIDESGMPKERFSAEFPKEGPSILRIQQVVRGDSAAYFCASSPPSTGSYEQYFGPGTRLTVT.

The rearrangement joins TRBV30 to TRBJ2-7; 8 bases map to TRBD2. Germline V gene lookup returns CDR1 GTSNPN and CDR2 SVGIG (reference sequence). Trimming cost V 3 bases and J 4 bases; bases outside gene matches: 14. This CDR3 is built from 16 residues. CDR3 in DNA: TGTGCCTGGAGCCTCGGGAGGGAGGGCCCGACATACGAGCAGTACTTC. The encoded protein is CAWSLGREGPTYEQYF. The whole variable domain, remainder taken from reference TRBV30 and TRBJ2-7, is SQTIHQWPATLVQPVGSPLSLECTVEGTSNPNLYWYRQAAGRGLQLLFYSVGIGQISSEVPQNLSASRPQDRQFILSSKKLLLSDSGFYLCAWSLGREGPTYEQYFGPGTRLTVT.

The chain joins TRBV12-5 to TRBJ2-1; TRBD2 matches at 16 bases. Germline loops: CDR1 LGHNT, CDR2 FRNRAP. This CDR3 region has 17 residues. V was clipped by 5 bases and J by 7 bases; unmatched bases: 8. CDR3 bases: TGTGCTAGTGGTCTCCACGGGACTAGCGGGAGGGCGAATGAGCAGTTCTTC. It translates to CASGLHGTSGRANEQFF.

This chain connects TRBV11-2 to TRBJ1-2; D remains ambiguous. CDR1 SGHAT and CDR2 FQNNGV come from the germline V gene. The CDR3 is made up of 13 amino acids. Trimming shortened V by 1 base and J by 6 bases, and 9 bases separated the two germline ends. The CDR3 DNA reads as TGTGCCAGCAGCTTAGCTTACGGGGATGGCTACACCTTC. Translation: CASSLAYGDGYTF. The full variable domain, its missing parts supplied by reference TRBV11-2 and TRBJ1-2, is EAGVAQSPRYKIIEKRQSVAFWCNPISGHATLYWYQQILGQGPKLLIQFQNNGVVDDSQLPKDRFSAERLKGVDSTLKIQPAKLEDSAVYLCASSLAYGDGYTFGSGTRLTVV.

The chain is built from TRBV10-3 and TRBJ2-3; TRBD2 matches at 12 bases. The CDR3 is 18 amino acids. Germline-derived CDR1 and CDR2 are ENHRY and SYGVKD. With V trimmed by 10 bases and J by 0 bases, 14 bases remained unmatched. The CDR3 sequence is CATLGRTSGMLSTDTQYF. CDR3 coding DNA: TGTGCCACCCTTGGGCGGACTAGCGGGATGCTTAGCACAGATACGCAGTATTTT.

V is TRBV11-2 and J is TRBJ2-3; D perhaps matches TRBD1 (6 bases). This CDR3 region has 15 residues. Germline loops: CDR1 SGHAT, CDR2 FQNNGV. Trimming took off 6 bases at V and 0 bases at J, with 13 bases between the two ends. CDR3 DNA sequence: TGTGCCAGCAGTCGCCGACAGGCTAGCACAGATACGCAGTATTTT. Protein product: CASSRRQASTDTQYF.

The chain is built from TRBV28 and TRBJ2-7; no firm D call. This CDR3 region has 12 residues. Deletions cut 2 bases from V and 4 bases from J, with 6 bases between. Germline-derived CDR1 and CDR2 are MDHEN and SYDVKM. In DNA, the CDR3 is TGTGCCAGCAGTTTACGTCGGTACGAGCAGTACTTC. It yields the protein CASSLRRYEQYF. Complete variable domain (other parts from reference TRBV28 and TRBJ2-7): DVKVTQSSRYLVKRTGEKVFLECVQDMDHENMFWYRQDPGLGLRLIYFSYDVKMKEKGDIPEGYSVSREKKERFSLILESASTNQTSMYLCASSLRRYEQYFGPGTRLTVT.

In DNA form, the CDR3 reads TGCAGCACCACCAGGGGGATAGCCACTGAAGCTTTCTTT. Translating gives CSTTRGIATEAFF. This sequence joins TRBV29-1 and TRBJ1-1; 7 bases map to TRBD1. Germline trimming cut 8 bases from V and 4 bases from J; bases unmatched to any gene: 10. Germline-derived CDR1 and CDR2 are SQVTM and ANQGSEA. The CDR3 is made up of 13 amino acids.

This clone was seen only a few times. Written as DNA, the CDR3 is TGTGCCAGCTCACAATGGACAGTAAGCCGGTCGAACACTGAAGCTTTCTTT. Translating gives CASSQWTVSRSNTEAFF. The chain combines TRBV18 with TRBJ1-1; D is perhaps TRBD1 (6 bases). This CDR3 spans 17 amino acids. Germline CDR1 is KGHSH and CDR2 is LQKENI. The germline V and J ends were trimmed by 4 bases and 1 base, with 19 bases remaining between them.

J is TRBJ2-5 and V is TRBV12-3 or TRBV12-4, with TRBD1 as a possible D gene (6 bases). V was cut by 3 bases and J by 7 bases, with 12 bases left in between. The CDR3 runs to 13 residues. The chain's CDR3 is CASSLQGWSTQYF. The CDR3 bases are TGTGCCAGCAGTTTGCAGGGGTGGTCGACCCAGTACTTC.